This TCR beta chain was documented in a study of blood T cell repertoires in COVID-19. Sequenced by immunoSEQ multiplex PCR; TCRdb stores in-frame clones only, minus some. The repertoire holds about 9,900 clones, with roughly four fifths as singletons. In its sample, this clone was seen once. Sequencing was carried out using peripheral blood. This clonotype originated in a human donor in a cohort sampled during active COVID-19.

The CDR3 DNA sequence: TGTGCCAGCAGGACTAGCGGGGGGGCGGGTGAGCAGTACTTC. Its translation: CASRTSGGAGEQYF. The chain has TRBV2 and TRBJ2-7, with 14 positions matching TRBD2. The length of the CDR3 is 14 residues. CDR1 is SNHLY and CDR2 is FYNNEI in the germline V gene. V trimming: 6 bases; J trimming: 7 bases; junction bases outside the gene matches: 5.